This T cell receptor beta chain was captured in a study of cytomegalovirus exposure and HLA in healthy donors. Overall study findings and caveats: The classifier was said to identify cytomegalovirus status with high specificity and sensitivity.

The CDR3 is made up of 11 amino acids. Germline lookup yields CDR1 GTSNPN and CDR2 SVGIG (reference sequence). V lost 2 bases, J lost 5 bases, and 3 bases lay in between. PCR amplification relied on 60 Vbeta primers (plus 13 Jbeta primers). Profiling relied on immunoSEQ multiplex PCR, and the TCRdb table lists in-frame clones only, not all of them. The repertoire has roughly 180,000 clones, roughly four fifths of them found once; the top ten carry 4% to 6%. As regards this clone: Its antigen remains unknown.

Sequenced: PBMCs. The genes are TRBV30 and TRBJ2-2; D gene unclear. This receptor was obtained from a girl aged 5-17 years in good health and CMV-seropositive. CDR3 nucleotides: TGTGCCTGGAGTCATACCGGGGAGCTGTTTTTT. Protein product: CAWSHTGELFF.